This T cell receptor beta chain was identified in a study of T-cell memory formation after mild COVID-19 (dated by TCRdb to the early 2020s). About the investigation overall: TCR sequence clusters from the two donors were found to be largely donor specific. In a couple of donors, T-cell clones that expanded and contracted after mild COVID-19 were tracked by sequencing TCRalpha and TCRbeta repertoires over time. The cohort comprised two young, previously healthy adult volunteers, one female and one male. Here is what the overall study found, with its caveats: The second-wave clones that peaked on day 37 were not confirmed to be SARS-CoV-2 specific. Contracting CD4+ clones turned up mainly in the CM and EM memory subsets, whereas EMRA was where CD8+ clones were enriched. Clones that contracted from day 15 to 85 showed balanced CD4/CD8 phenotypes, whereas a second wave of clones that expanded from day 15 to 37 leaned towards CD4+. Some responding clones were detected in pre-infection memory, which suggested that pre-existing cross-reactive memory T cells had joined the SARS-CoV-2 response. The study covered only a couple of mild cases, and larger cohorts including severe cases with pre-infection samples were considered necessary.

As concerns this clonotype: Its antigen target is currently unknown. One base away there is no much larger clone; base qualities are not given.

The CDR1 and CDR2 encoded by the germline V gene are SGDLS and YYNGEE. Including the terminal cysteine and phenylalanine, the CDR3 comprises 16 residues. CDR3 DNA only is kept here, 48 bases in frame from base 1. V gives up 0 bases and J gives up 7 bases, and the segment between their germline ends measures 14 bases. Ficoll-Paque density gradient centrifugation was the method used to isolate PBMCs. The sequencer was an Illumina NovaSeq 6000. TCRalpha and TCRbeta cDNA libraries were constructed by 5'RACE with constant-segment primers, with sample barcodes and unique molecular identifiers being introduced. Trizol reagent was used to extract RNA from every sample. Amplification of the libraries took two PCR steps, and the second step added a second sample barcode plus Illumina TruSeq adapters. Sequencing of the libraries was done on an Illumina NovaSeq, producing 2 x 150 bp paired-end reads. The study's processing was this. Reads were demultiplexed and collapsed into UMI-guided consensus sequences with migec v1.2.7. With mixcr v2.1.11, UMI consensuses were aligned to TRA and TRB V and J templates and assembled into clonotypes. Expanded or contracted clonotypes were those called significant by both edgeR and NoisET, with noise models trained on biological replicates. For edgeR calls, the thresholds were a false discovery rate-adjusted p below 0.01 and a log2 fold-change of 1. As an exploratory analysis of dynamics, max-normalized trajectories of the 1000 most abundant clonotypes were examined with PCA combined with hierarchical clustering. The CD4 or CD8 phenotype of responding clones was assigned using the separately sequenced CD4+ and CD8+ repertoires. TCRdb reworked the public reads: Q25 trimming with fastp, MiXCR clone assembly, productive beta chains retained. Rows with a matching CDR3 protein are joined into one entry that keeps the most common DNA and genes. Here the V and J calls rest on TCRdb's processing, not on the authors' analysis. This sample is represented by 450,000 to 700,000 distinct CDR3 sequences; 18% of them were singletons. The ten largest account for approximately 12% of the sample.

The sequence was collected from an adult woman who had mild COVID-19 (a few samples of this study predate the infection). The sample titles of this study are shuffled in the database, so cell type and time point are left out; the donor was told from shared clones. The sequencing sample was made of PBMCs or a T cell subset sorted from them (not recorded which). The rearranged segments are TRBV9 and TRBJ1-6, with TRBD1 perhaps the D gene, on 5 matching bases. The nucleotide sequence is given as TGTGCCAGCAGCGTAGACCGGGGCAGGGAAAATTCACCCCTCCACTTT. It is translated as CASSVDRGRENSPLHF.